This T cell receptor (beta chain) was observed in a study of response to subunit inactivated influenza vaccine. Study conclusions and caveats: Each seasonal influenza vaccination recruits few new T cells, the authors suggested.

The CDR3 extends over 13 amino acids. The V segment lost 4 bases and the J segment 5 bases; nucleotides outside the gene matches: 5. Germline V gives CDR1 LGHDT, CDR2 YNNKEL (reference sequence). Points on this clonotype: Antigen: not known.

TCRdb passed the RT-PCR reads through MiXCR, listing each CDR3 protein once. The profile shows about 500,000 distinct CDR3 sequences, roughly 13% of them singletons. V usage is TRBV3-1 and J usage is TRBJ2-7, with 7 bases aligning to TRBD1. This material consisted of PBMCs from blood, taken 40 to 50 days after vaccination. The receptor was isolated from a man between 50 and 59 years old who received an inactivated influenza vaccine. This CDR3 reads CASSPGQPHEQYF. CDR3 sequence (DNA): TGTGCCAGCAGCCCGGGACAGCCTCACGAGCAGTACTTC.